This entry is about one T cell receptor (beta chain). Its target is not known. This entry is derived from a study of post-analysis software for immune sequencing data. Study-wide results and limits: Compared with controls, patients had more of about five TRBV segments, including TRBV5-6, TRBV5-1 and TRBV20-1.

cDNA libraries for TCR beta contained unique molecular identifiers. One entry per CDR3 protein, called by TCRdb with MiXCR from the PCR reads. The repertoire consists of hundreds of thousands of distinct CDR3 sequences, with roughly 27% occurring once and the leading ten covering roughly 0.57%. V gave up 4 bases and J gave up 7 bases, with 20 bases separating them. This CDR3 is 16 amino acids long. Germline loops: CDR1 MNHNS, CDR2 SASEGT. The gene calls are TRBV6-1 and TRBJ2-1; D gene ambiguous. The sequenced sample was blood. The sequence derives from a girl between 10 and 17 years old with multiple sclerosis. The CDR3 is CASSVLSATKSNEQFF. The CDR3 DNA reads TGTGCCAGCAGTGTTCTGTCTGCGACCAAGTCGAATGAGCAGTTCTTC.